These 7 T cell receptor beta chains share one sample of origin, sequenced in a study of blood T cell repertoires in COVID-19. Method: immunoSEQ multiplex PCR; TCRdb's copy keeps in-frame clones and lacks some. This table has some 64,000 clones, 70% to 85% appearing once. Sequenced: peripheral blood. The source is a man between 60 and 75 years old with acute or convalescent COVID-19.

V and J are TRBV28 and TRBJ2-7, with D unresolved. The germline V gene encodes CDR1 MDHEN and CDR2 SYDVKM. The CDR3 has 12 amino acids. Between the trimmed V and J ends, which lost 6 bases and 0 bases, there was a span of 6 bases. The CDR3 DNA reads as TGTGCCAGCAGCCTCAGCTCCTACGAGCAGTACTTC. Its protein is CASSLSSYEQYF.

This clone was picked up one time. CDR3 nucleotides: TGTGCCAGCAGGGAACCCAACAGGGGCGGTCAGCCCCAGCATTTT. This sequence encodes CASREPNRGGQPQHF. This rearrangement joins TRBV28 to TRBJ1-5; TRBD1 aligns across 7 bases. Per the germline V gene, CDR1 is MDHEN and CDR2 is SYDVKM. This CDR3 comprises 15 residues. The junction had 11 bases not matched to a gene; V was cut back by 6 bases and J by 6 bases.

CDR3 in DNA: TGTGCCAGCAGCATGACCGGGACTGGCAACATTCAGTACTTC. Protein sequence: CASSMTGTGNIQYF. This sequence joins TRBV7-9 and TRBJ2-4, with D maybe TRBD2 (6 bases). The CDR3 totals 14 residues. Germline V lookup: CDR1 SEHNR, CDR2 FQNEAQ (reference sequence). Between the trimmed V and J ends, which lost 5 bases and 7 bases, there was a span of 15 bases. Full variable domain (remainder filled in from reference TRBV7-9 and TRBJ2-4): DTGVSQNPRHKITKRGQNVTFRCDPISEHNRLYWYRQTLGQGPEFLTYFQNEAQLEKSRLLSDRFSAERPKGSFSTLEIQRTEQGDSAMYLCASSMTGTGNIQYFGAGTRLSVL.

This sequence joins TRBV5-6 and TRBJ2-3, with TRBD1 as a possible D gene (5 bases). The CDR3 is 15 residues long. Trimming removed 2 bases from V and 2 bases from J, with 12 bases in between. The germline V gene encodes CDR1 SGHDT and CDR2 YYEEEE. Written as DNA, the CDR3 is TGTGCCAGCAGCTTTCAGGGTAGGGTCACAGATACGCAGTATTTT. Amino acid sequence: CASSFQGRVTDTQYF.

V usage is TRBV11-1 and J usage is TRBJ2-1; D is possibly TRBD2 (6 bases). V was shortened by 4 bases and J by 7 bases, with 17 bases between the two germline ends. Germline loops: CDR1 SGHAT, CDR2 FQDESV (reference sequence). This CDR3 comprises 15 residues. The CDR3 region has the DNA TGTGCCAGCAGCTCGGGGTGGGGAGGAGGAAATGAGCAGTTCTTC. Amino acids: CASSSGWGGGNEQFF.

The rearrangement links TRBV5-1 to TRBJ2-6; D not resolved. CDR3 length: 16 residues. From germline, CDR1 is SGHRS and CDR2 YFSETQ. V was trimmed by 6 bases and J by 2 bases, leaving 15 bases between them. Here the CDR3 DNA reads TGCGCCAGCACCTCCGCTAGTCTTCCTGGGGCCAACGTCCTGACTTTC. Translation gives CASTSASLPGANVLTF.

V usage is TRBV28 and J usage is TRBJ1-3, with D perhaps TRBD1 (6 bases). The CDR3 runs to 14 residues. Germline V gene data show CDR1 as MDHEN and CDR2 as SYDVKM. V was pared by 3 bases and J by 10 bases, with 16 bases between. The CDR3 protein is CASSFGQGSGTIYF. Here the CDR3 DNA reads TGTGCCAGCAGTTTTGGGCAGGGGTCTGGTACCATATATTTT.